This T cell receptor (beta chain) was documented in a study of blood T cell repertoires in COVID-19. For the study at large: T cells, B-cell-depleted T cells, or PBMCs provided the cDNA or gDNA that served as material.

The CDR3 is 16 residues long. Germline assignment: CDR1 MNHNS and CDR2 SASEGT. V lost 2 bases and J lost 0, with 14 bases in between. Authors' methods: Reference gene primer amplification gave estimated nucleated cell counts. The repertoire was sequenced with immunoSEQ multiplex PCR; TCRdb's copy has only in-frame clones and lacks some. That table gives V, J and clone size, and the DNA gave D and trimming. The sample has 150,000 to 200,000 clones, about 83% seen once. Recruits, aged roughly 18 to 90 years, lived in 25 or so US areas. The chain couples TRBV6-1 to TRBJ2-7, with a possible D match to TRBD2 (7 bases). Source material: PBMCs or T cells enriched from blood (not recorded which). The receptor comes from a woman in her 30s who had been exposed to COVID-19. CDR3 in amino acids: CASSERGGVSSYEQYF. The CDR3 DNA reads TGTGCCAGCAGTGAAAGGGGGGGGGTGAGCTCCTACGAGCAGTACTTC.